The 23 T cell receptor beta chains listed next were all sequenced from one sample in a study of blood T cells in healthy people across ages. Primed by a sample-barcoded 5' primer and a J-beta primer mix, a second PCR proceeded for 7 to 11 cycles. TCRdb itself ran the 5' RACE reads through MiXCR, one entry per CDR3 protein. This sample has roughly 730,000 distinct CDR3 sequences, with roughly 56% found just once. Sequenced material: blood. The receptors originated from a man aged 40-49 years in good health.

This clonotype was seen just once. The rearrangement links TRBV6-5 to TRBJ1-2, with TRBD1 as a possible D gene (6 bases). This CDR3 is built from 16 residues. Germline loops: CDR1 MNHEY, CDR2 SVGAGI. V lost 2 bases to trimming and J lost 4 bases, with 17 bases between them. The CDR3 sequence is CASSYPARRGGYGYTF. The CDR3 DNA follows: TGTGCCAGCAGTTACCCGGCACGTCGAGGGGGCTATGGCTACACCTTC.

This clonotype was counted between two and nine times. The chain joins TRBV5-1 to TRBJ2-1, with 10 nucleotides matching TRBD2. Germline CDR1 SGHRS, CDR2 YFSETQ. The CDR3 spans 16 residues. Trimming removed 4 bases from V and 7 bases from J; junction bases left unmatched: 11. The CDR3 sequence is CASSPTIAGGQNEQFF. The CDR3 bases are TGCGCCAGCAGCCCAACTATAGCGGGGGGACAAAATGAGCAGTTCTTC.

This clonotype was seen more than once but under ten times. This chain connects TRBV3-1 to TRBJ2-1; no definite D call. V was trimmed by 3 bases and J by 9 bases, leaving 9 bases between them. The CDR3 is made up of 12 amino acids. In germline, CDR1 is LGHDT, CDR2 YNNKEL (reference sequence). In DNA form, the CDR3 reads TGTGCCAGCAGCCAGGCTGGCGGTGAGCAGTTCTTC. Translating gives CASSQAGGEQFF.

CDR3 coding DNA: TGTGCCAGCAGTTTCTACAGGAATAATGAAAAACTGTTTTTT. It specifies CASSFYRNNEKLFF. The genes are TRBV28 and TRBJ1-4; a possible D gene is TRBD1 (5 bases). Germline V gene data show CDR1 as MDHEN and CDR2 as SYDVKM. There are 14 residues in the CDR3. V gave up 3 bases and J gave up 4 bases, with 9 bases separating them.

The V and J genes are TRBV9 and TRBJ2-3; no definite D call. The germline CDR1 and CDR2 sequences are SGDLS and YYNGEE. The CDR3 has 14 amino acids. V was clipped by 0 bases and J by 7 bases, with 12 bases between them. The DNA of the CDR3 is TGTGCCAGCAGCGTAGACCTAGGTGTTAATACGCAGTATTTT. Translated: CASSVDLGVNTQYF. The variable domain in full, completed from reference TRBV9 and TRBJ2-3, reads DSGVTQTPKHLITATGQRVTLRCSPRSGDLSVYWYQQSLDQGLQFLIQYYNGEERAKGNILERFSAQQFPDLHSELNLSSLELGDSALYFCASSVDLGVNTQYFGPGTRLTVL.

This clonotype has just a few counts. The CDR3 loop is CASSSSGGPPLNTEAFF. The CDR3 DNA reads TGTGCCAGCAGTTCCTCAGGGGGACCACCCCTGAACACTGAAGCTTTCTTT. The rearrangement joins TRBV11-2 to TRBJ1-1, with TRBD1 matching over 7 bases. J gave up 0 bases and V 6 bases, and 13 bases lay outside the gene matches. This CDR3 region has 17 residues. Germline V gives CDR1 SGHAT, CDR2 FQNNGV.

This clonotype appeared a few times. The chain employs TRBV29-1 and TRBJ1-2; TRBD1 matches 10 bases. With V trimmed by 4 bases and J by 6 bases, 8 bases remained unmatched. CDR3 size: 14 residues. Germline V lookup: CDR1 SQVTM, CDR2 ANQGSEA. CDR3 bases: TGCAGCGTTGGGACAGGGGGTTTGGTGGATGGCTACACCTTC. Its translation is CSVGTGGLVDGYTF. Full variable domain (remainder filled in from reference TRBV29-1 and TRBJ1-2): SAVISQKPSRDICQRGTSLTIQCQVDSQVTMMFWYRQQPGQSLTLIATANQGSEATYESGFVIDKFPISRPNLTFSTLTVSNMSPEDSSIYLCSVGTGGLVDGYTFGSGTRLTVV.

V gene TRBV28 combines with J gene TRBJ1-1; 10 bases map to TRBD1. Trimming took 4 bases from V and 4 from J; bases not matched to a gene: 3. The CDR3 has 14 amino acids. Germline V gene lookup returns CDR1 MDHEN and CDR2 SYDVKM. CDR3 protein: CASSSWTGGTEAFF. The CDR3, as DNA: TGTGCCAGCAGTTCTTGGACAGGGGGCACTGAAGCTTTCTTT. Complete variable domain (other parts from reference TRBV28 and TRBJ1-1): DVKVTQSSRYLVKRTGEKVFLECVQDMDHENMFWYRQDPGLGLRLIYFSYDVKMKEKGDIPEGYSVSREKKERFSLILESASTNQTSMYLCASSSWTGGTEAFFGQGTRLTVV.

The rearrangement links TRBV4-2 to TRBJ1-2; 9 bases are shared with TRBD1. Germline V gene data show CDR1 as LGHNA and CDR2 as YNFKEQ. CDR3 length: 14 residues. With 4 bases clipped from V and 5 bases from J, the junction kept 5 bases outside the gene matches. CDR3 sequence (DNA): TGTGCCAGCAGCCCCCGGGACAGGGAATATGGCTACACCTTC. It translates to CASSPRDREYGYTF.

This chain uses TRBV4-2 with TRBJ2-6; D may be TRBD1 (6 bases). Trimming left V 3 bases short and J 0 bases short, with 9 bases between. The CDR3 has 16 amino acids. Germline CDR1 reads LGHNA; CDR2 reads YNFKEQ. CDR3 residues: CASSQGHISGANVLTF. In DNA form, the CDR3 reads TGTGCCAGCAGCCAGGGACATATCTCTGGGGCCAACGTCCTGACTTTC.

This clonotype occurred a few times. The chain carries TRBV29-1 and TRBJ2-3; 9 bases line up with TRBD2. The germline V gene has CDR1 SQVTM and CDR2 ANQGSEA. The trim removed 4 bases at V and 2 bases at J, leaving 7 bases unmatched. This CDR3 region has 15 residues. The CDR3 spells CSVVGSGRSTDTQYF. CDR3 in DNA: TGCAGCGTTGTAGGAAGCGGGAGGTCCACAGATACGCAGTATTTT.

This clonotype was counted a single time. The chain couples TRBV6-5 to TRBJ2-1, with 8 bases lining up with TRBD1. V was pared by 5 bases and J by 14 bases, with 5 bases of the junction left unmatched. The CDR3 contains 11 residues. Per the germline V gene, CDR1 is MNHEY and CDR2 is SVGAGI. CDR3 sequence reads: CASSAPGQEFF. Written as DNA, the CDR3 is TGTGCCAGCAGTGCACCGGGACAGGAGTTCTTC.

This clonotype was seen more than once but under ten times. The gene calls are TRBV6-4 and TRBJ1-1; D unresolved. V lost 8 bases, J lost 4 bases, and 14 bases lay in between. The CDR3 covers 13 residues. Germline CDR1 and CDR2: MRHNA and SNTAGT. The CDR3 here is CASSSGRSTEAFF. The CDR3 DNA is TGTGCCAGCTCGAGCGGGCGGAGCACTGAAGCTTTCTTT.

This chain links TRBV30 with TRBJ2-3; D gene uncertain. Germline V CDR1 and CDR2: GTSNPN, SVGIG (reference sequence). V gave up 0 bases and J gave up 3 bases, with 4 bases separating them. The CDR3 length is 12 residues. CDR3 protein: CAWSVVTDTQYF. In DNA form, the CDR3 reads TGTGCCTGGAGTGTGGTTACAGATACGCAGTATTTT. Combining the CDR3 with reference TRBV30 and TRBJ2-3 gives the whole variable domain SQTIHQWPATLVQPVGSPLSLECTVEGTSNPNLYWYRQAAGRGLQLLFYSVGIGQISSEVPQNLSASRPQDRQFILSSKKLLLSDSGFYLCAWSVVTDTQYFGPGTRLTVL.

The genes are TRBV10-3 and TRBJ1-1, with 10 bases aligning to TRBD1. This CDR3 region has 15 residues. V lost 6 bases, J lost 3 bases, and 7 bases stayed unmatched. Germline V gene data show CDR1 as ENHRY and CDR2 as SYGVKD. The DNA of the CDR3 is TGTGCCATCAGCTCTCCGGGACAGGGGTACACTGAAGCTTTCTTT. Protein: CAISSPGQGYTEAFF.

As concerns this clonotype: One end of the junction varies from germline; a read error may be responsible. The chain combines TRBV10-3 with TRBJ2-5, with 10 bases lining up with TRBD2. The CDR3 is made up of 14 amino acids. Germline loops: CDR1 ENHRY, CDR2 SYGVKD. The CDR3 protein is CATSETSGIETQYF. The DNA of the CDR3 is TGTGCCACCAGTGAAACTAGCGGGATTGAGACCCAGTACTTC.

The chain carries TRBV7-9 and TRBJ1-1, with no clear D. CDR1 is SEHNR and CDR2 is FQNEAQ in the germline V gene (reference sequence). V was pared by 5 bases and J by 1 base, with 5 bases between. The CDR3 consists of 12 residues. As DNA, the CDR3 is TGTGCCAGCAGCGGAAGGAACACTGAAGCTTTCTTT. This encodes CASSGRNTEAFF.

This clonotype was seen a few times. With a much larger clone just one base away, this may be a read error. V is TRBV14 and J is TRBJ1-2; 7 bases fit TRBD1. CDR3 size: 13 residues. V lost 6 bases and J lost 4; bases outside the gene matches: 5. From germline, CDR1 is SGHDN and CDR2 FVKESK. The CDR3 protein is CASSPTGIYGYTF. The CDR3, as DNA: TGTGCCAGCAGTCCGACAGGGATCTATGGCTACACCTTC. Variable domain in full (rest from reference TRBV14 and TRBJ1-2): EAGVTQFPSHSVIEKGQTVTLRCDPISGHDNLYWYRRVMGKEIKFLLHFVKESKQDESGMPNNRFLAERTGGTYSTLKVQPAELEDSGVYFCASSPTGIYGYTFGSGTRLTVV.

The CDR3 region is CAIGPAETYEQYF. The CDR3 DNA is TGTGCCATCGGCCCAGCGGAAACCTACGAGCAGTACTTC. The V call is TRBV10-3, the J call TRBJ2-4; D may be TRBD2 (5 bases). The J call could be wrong; TRBJ2-7 is a better fit for the DNA end. The CDR3 totals 13 residues. From germline, CDR1 is ENHRY and CDR2 SYGVKD.

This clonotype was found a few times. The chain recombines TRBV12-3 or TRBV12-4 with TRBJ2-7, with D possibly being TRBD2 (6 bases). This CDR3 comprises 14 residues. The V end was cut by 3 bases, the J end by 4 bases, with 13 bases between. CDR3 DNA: TGTGCCAGCAGTTTTTCTCTAGCGAGGTACGAGCAGTACTTC. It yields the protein CASSFSLARYEQYF.

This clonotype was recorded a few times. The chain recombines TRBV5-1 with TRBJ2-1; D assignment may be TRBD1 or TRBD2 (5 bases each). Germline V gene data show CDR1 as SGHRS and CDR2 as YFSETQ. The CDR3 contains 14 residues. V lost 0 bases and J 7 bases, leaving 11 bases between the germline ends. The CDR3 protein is CASSLGQGANEQFF. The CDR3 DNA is TGCGCCAGCAGCTTGGGGCAGGGAGCGAATGAGCAGTTCTTC.

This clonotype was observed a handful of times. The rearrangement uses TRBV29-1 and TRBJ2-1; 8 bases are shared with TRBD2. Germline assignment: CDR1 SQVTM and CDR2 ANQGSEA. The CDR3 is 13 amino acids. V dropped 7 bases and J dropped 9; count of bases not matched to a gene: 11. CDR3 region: CSAAPSGSGEQFF. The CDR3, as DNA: TGCAGCGCGGCCCCCAGCGGGAGTGGTGAGCAGTTCTTC.

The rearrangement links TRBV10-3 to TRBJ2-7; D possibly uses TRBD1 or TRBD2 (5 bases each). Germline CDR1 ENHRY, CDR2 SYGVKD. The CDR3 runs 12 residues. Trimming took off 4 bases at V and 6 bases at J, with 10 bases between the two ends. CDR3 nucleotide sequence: TGTGCCATCAGTGGAGGGGCGGGCGAGCAGTACTTC. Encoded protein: CAISGGAGEQYF.